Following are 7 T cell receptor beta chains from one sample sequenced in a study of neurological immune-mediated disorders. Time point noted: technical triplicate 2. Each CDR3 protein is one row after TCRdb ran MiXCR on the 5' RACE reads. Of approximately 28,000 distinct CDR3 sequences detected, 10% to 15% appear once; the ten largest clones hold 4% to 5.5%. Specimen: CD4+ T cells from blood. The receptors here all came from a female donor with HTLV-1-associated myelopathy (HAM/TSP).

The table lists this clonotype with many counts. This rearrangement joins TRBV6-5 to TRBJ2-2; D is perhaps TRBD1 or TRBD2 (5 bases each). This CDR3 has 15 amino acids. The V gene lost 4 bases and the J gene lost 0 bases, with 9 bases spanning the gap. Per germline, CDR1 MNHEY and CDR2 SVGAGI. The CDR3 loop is CASSWDLANTGELFF. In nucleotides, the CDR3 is TGTGCCAGCAGTTGGGACCTCGCGAACACCGGGGAGCTGTTTTTT.

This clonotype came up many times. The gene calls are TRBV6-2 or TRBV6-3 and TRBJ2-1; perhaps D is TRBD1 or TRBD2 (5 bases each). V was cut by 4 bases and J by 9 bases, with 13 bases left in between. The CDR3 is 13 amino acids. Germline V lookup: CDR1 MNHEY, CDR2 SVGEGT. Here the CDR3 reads CASSWGSRGEQFF. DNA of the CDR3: TGTGCCAGCAGTTGGGGGAGTAGAGGTGAGCAGTTCTTC.

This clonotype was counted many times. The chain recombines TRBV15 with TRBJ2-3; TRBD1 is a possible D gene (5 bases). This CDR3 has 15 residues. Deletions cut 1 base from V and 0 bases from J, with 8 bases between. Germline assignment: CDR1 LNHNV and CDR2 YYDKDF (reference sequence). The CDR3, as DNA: TGTGCCACCAGCAGAGGGGGCTTGAGCACAGATACGCAGTATTTT. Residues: CATSRGGLSTDTQYF.

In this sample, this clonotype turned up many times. CDR3 DNA sequence: TGCAGTGCTAGAGATCCAGGACAGGGAGGGCTTGGTCAGCCCCAGCATTTT. The encoded protein is CSARDPGQGGLGQPQHF. This chain joins TRBV20-1 and TRBJ1-5; 8 bases align to TRBD1. Germline-derived CDR1 and CDR2 are DFQATT and SNEGSKA (reference sequence). Trimming removed 0 bases from V and 6 bases from J; junction bases left unmatched: 13. The CDR3 is 17 amino acids.

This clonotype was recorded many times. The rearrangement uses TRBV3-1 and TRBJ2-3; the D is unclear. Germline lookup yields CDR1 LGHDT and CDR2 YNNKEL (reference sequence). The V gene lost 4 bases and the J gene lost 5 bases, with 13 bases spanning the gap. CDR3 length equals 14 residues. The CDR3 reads CASSRTSNRDTQYF. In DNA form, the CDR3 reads TGTGCCAGCAGCCGAACCTCCAACAGAGATACGCAGTATTTT.

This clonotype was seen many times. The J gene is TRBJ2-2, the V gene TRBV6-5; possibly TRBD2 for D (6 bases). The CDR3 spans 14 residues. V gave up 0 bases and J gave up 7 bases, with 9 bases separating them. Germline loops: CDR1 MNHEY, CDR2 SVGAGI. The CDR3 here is CASSYSAGGGELFF. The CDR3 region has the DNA TGTGCCAGCAGTTACTCAGCCGGGGGCGGGGAGCTGTTTTTT.

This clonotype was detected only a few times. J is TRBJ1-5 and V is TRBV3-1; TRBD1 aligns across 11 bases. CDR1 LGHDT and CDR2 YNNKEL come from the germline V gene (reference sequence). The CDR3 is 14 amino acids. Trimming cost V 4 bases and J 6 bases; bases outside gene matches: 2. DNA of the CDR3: TGTGCCAGCAGCCGGGACAGGGGGGGTCAGCCCCAGCATTTT. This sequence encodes CASSRDRGGQPQHF.